The 17 T cell receptor beta chains below were found in one sample sequenced in a study of blood T cells in healthy people across ages. Primed by a sample-barcoded 5' primer and a J-beta primer mix, a second PCR proceeded for about 6 to 12 cycles. TCRdb reprocessed the 5' RACE reads via MiXCR and lists one record per CDR3 protein. The data contain 650,000 to 1,000,000 distinct CDR3 sequences, roughly 40% of them singletons. Sample: blood. These receptors all come from a man younger than 35 in good health.

The J gene is TRBJ2-5, the V gene TRBV21-1; the D segment call TRBD1 is taken from the table without a DNA check. TRBV21-1 constitutes a pseudogene. The CDR3 has 11 residues. CDR3 nucleotide sequence: TGTGCCAGCACCCGGGGGCTCTCCCAGTACTTC. This translates into CASTRGLSQYF.

This clonotype was picked up a small number of times. This rearrangement joins TRBV4-1 to TRBJ2-5; maybe TRBD1 (6 bases). The CDR3 covers 15 residues. Germline CDR1 MGHRA, CDR2 YSYEKL. The V end lost 4 bases, the J end lost 11 bases, and 23 bases lay between the germline ends. CDR3 amino acids: CASSLSRTDYNEQYF. CDR3 in DNA: TGCGCCAGCAGCCTAAGTCGGACAGACTACAATGAGCAGTACTTC.

This chain joins TRBV25-1 and TRBJ1-2; D is unclear. Germline CDR1 reads MGHDK; CDR2 reads SYGVNS. The V end was cut by 4 bases, the J end by 4 bases, with 25 bases between. The CDR3 is 18 residues long. The CDR3 DNA reads TGTGCCAGCAGTGCCTATCGTGGACCACCGCAAGGGATCTATGGCTACACCTTC. Translating gives CASSAYRGPPQGIYGYTF.

This chain joins TRBV19 and TRBJ2-7; tentative D call: TRBD1 (5 bases). V lost 5 bases, J lost 7 bases, and 18 bases lay in between. CDR1 and CDR2 (germline): LNHDA, SQIVND (reference sequence). CDR3 length: 14 residues. In DNA, the CDR3 is TGTGCCAGTAGTCTTGGATCAGGGCCCAATGAGCAGTACTTC. Translating it yields CASSLGSGPNEQYF.

DNA for the CDR3: TGTGCCAGCAGCTTAAGCAGGATTAGCACAGATACGCAGTATTTT. The encoded protein is CASSLSRISTDTQYF. The rearrangement uses TRBV7-6 and TRBJ2-3; D uncertain. With 2 bases removed from V and 0 bases from J, the gap between germline ends came to 9 bases. The CDR3 consists of 15 residues. The V gene's germline CDR1 is SGHVS and CDR2 FNYEAQ.

This clonotype was detected only a few times. V is TRBV24-1 and J is TRBJ2-3, with D uncertain. Germline CDR1 reads KGHDR; CDR2 reads SFDVKD. V was clipped by 4 bases and J by 2 bases, with 12 bases between them. The CDR3 is made up of 15 amino acids. Here the CDR3 DNA reads TGTGCCACCAGTGACCCCACAGAAGACACAGATACGCAGTATTTT. This codes for CATSDPTEDTDTQYF.

This clonotype was observed a few times. The chain links TRBV6-6 to TRBJ2-3; 10 positions match TRBD1. The CDR3 has 16 amino acids. Germline CDR1 and CDR2: MNHNY and SVGAGI (reference sequence). Trimming cost V 2 bases and J 3 bases; bases outside gene matches: 5. CDR3 DNA: TGTGCCAGCAGTTACCGCGGGGACAGGGGAACAGATACGCAGTATTTT. Its translation: CASSYRGDRGTDTQYF.

This clonotype was counted only a few times. The rearrangement uses TRBV20-1 and TRBJ1-4; D not certain. The CDR3 covers 13 residues. Trimming left V 1 base short and J 7 bases short, with 10 bases between. CDR1 DFQATT and CDR2 SNEGSKA come from the germline V gene (reference sequence). The CDR3 protein is CSARVLESEKLFF. The CDR3 coding sequence is TGCAGTGCTAGAGTCTTAGAATCTGAAAAACTGTTTTTT.

Written as DNA, the CDR3 is TGCGCCAGCAGCCGACTGCACTCCTACAATGAGCAGTTCTTC. Protein: CASSRLHSYNEQFF. V usage is TRBV4-3 and J usage is TRBJ2-1; D gene unclear. CDR1 is LGHNA, CDR2 YSLEER, per germline. This CDR3 spans 14 amino acids. V was clipped by 4 bases and J by 0 bases, with 7 bases between them.

This clonotype was observed a handful of times. The rearrangement links TRBV20-1 to TRBJ2-2, with D uncertain. V lost 4 bases and J lost 6, with 12 bases in between. Germline V CDR1 and CDR2: DFQATT, SNEGSKA (reference sequence). CDR3 length: 13 residues. The CDR3 loop reads CSAIGRQAGELFF. In DNA, the CDR3 is TGCAGTGCTATTGGACGGCAGGCCGGGGAGCTGTTTTTT.

This chain uses TRBV12-3 or TRBV12-4 with TRBJ2-1; 7 bases map to TRBD1. The CDR3 is made up of 13 amino acids. V lost 5 bases and J lost 12; bases outside the gene matches: 10. CDR3 sequence: CASSQLTGYSQFF. The CDR3, as DNA: TGTGCCAGCAGTCAACTGACAGGGTATTCGCAGTTCTTC.

In DNA form, the CDR3 reads TGTGCCAGCAACCGATGGGGGTACAGCCCTAGGAACACCGGGGAGCTGTTTTTT. It codes for CASNRWGYSPRNTGELFF. This rearrangement joins TRBV7-9 to TRBJ2-2; the D gene could be TRBD1 or TRBD2 (5 bases each). With 7 bases removed from V and 1 base from J, the gap between germline ends came to 22 bases. CDR1 and CDR2 (germline): SEHNR, FQNEAQ (reference sequence). There are 18 residues in the CDR3. The whole variable domain, remainder taken from reference TRBV7-9 and TRBJ2-2, is DTGVSQNPRHKITKRGQNVTFRCDPISEHNRLYWYRQTLGQGPEFLTYFQNEAQLEKSRLLSDRFSAERPKGSFSTLEIQRTEQGDSAMYLCASNRWGYSPRNTGELFFGEGSRLTVL.

In its sample, this clonotype was seen a few times. The rearrangement uses TRBV13 and TRBJ2-1; weak D call: TRBD2 (7 bases). The length of the CDR3 is 18 residues. Trimming left V 2 bases short and J 1 base short, with 18 bases between. CDR1 is PRHDT and CDR2 is FYEKMQ in the germline V gene (reference sequence). CDR3 residues: CASSLFGGLGLSYNEQFF. The CDR3 DNA reads TGTGCCAGCAGCTTATTCGGGGGGCTCGGACTTTCCTACAATGAGCAGTTCTTC. The whole variable domain, filled in from reference TRBV13 and TRBJ2-1, reads AAGVIQSPRHLIKEKRETATLKCYPIPRHDTVYWYQQGPGQDPQFLISFYEKMQSDKGSIPDRFSAQQFSDYHSELNMSSLELGDSALYFCASSLFGGLGLSYNEQFFGPGTRLTVL.

This clonotype was picked up a small number of times. The chain combines TRBV20-1 with TRBJ2-5; D uncertain. This CDR3 is 11 amino acids long. V was shortened by 2 bases and J by 2 bases, with 3 bases between the two germline ends. The germline V gene encodes CDR1 DFQATT and CDR2 SNEGSKA (reference sequence). The CDR3 bases are TGCAGTGCTAGAACTCAAGAGACCCAGTACTTC. It yields the protein CSARTQETQYF.

This chain links TRBV5-1 with TRBJ2-7; 7 bases match TRBD1. This CDR3 is 13 amino acids long. Germline V gene sequence: CDR1 SGHRS, CDR2 YFSETQ. The ends lost 5 bases at V and 2 bases at J; junction bases unmatched: 4. In DNA form, the CDR3 reads TGCGCCAGCAGGTTTGGACAGGCCTACGAGCAGTACTTC. Protein sequence: CASRFGQAYEQYF.

The gene calls are TRBV5-1 and TRBJ2-3, with D perhaps matching TRBD2 (6 bases). The CDR3 has 14 amino acids. V was clipped by 2 bases and J by 5 bases, with 12 bases between them. The germline CDR1 and CDR2 sequences are SGHRS and YFSETQ. CDR3 bases: TGCGCCAGCAGCTTCGGAGGGCAAAGAGATACGCAGTATTTT. It specifies CASSFGGQRDTQYF.

This chain uses TRBV3-1 with TRBJ2-1, with D possibly TRBD2 on 5 matching bases. The V gene's germline CDR1 is LGHDT and CDR2 YNNKEL (reference sequence). CDR3 length equals 13 residues. The ends were cut back, 0 bases at V and 9 bases at J, with 9 bases in the middle. CDR3 coding DNA: TGTGCCAGCAGCCAAGATTCCCGGGGTGAGCAGTTCTTC. It codes for CASSQDSRGEQFF.